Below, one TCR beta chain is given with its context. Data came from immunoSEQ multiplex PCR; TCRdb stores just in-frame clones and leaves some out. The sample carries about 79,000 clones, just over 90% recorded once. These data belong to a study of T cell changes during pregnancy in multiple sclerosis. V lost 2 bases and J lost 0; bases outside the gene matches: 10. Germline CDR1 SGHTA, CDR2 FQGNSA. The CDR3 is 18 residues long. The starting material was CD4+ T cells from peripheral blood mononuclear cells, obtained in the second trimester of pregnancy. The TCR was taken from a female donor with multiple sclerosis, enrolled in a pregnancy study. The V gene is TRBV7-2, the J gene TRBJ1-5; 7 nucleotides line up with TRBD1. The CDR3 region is CASSLRGQTGYSNQPQHF. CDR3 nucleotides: TGTGCCAGCAGCTTAAGGGGGCAGACAGGCTATAGCAATCAGCCCCAGCATTTT.